This TCR beta chain emerged from a study of cytomegalovirus exposure and HLA in healthy donors. Germline V gene data show CDR1 as SGHDT and CDR2 as YYEEEE. This CDR3 region has 14 residues. Trimming shortened V by 0 bases and J by 5 bases, and 9 bases separated the two germline ends. The PCR employed 60 Vbeta primers together with 13 Jbeta primers. The data were produced by immunoSEQ multiplex PCR, yet TCRdb's version contains in-frame clones alone and is incomplete. The data contain more than 90,000 clones, over 60% of them singletons. Study-wide findings and caveats: TCR beta V- and J-gene trimming, according to a later analysis, was linked to a missense DCLRE1C variant. Investigators reported over 150 TCR beta chains as tied to cytomegalovirus. In vitro experiments confirmed that three CMV-associated chains were specific for CMV antigens.

To note about this clone: Its antigen is currently unknown.

The sequencing sample was made of PBMCs. The V and J genes are TRBV5-6 and TRBJ1-5; tentatively, D is TRBD1 (5 bases). The clonotype comes from a woman aged 18-29 years in good health and CMV-seropositive. As DNA, the CDR3 is TGTGCCAGCAGCTTGGGACAGTTGTATCAGCCCCAGCATTTT. It codes for CASSLGQLYQPQHF.